This TCR beta chain came from a study of T cell repertoires in cytomegalovirus infection. General study points: Across the ex vivo response, the dominant clonotypes were HLA-C-restricted CMV-specific TCR beta clonotypes.

TCRdb re-called the reads through MiXCR, storing one row per CDR3 protein. The table includes approximately 500,000 distinct CDR3 sequences, around 11% detected once. This clonotype was counted many times. Its antigen is as yet unknown. CDR1 is LGHDT and CDR2 is YNNKEL in the germline V gene (reference sequence). J was trimmed by 5 bases and V by 6 bases; bases with no gene match: 9. This CDR3 is built from 14 residues. The chain couples TRBV3-1 to TRBJ2-7; TRBD2 matches at 8 bases. The receptor was isolated from a human donor in good health (CMV status not recorded). Some clones in this sample may be carry-over from other donors' samples. The sample taken for sequencing was PBMCs. CDR3 protein: CASSHKRERHEQYF. CDR3 DNA: TGTGCCAGCAGTCATAAGCGGGAGCGGCACGAGCAGTACTTC.